The T cell receptor (beta chain) under discussion was sequenced for a study of post-analysis software for immune sequencing data. Study-wide results and limits: Patients showed TRBV5-6, TRBV5-1 and TRBV20-1 among a handful of TRBV segments more frequent than in controls.

The V end lost 4 bases, the J end lost 3 bases, and 19 bases lay between the germline ends. Per the germline V gene, CDR1 is SQVTM and CDR2 is ANQGSEA. The CDR3 covers 15 residues. This clonotype occurred once. Its target is unknown. Presence of unique molecular identifiers characterized the TCR beta cDNA libraries. Each CDR3 protein gets one entry after TCRdb re-called the PCR reads with MiXCR. The sample holds some 700,000 distinct CDR3 sequences; about 60% are singletons and the top ten take around 10%. The receptor was isolated from a girl aged 2 to 10 with multiple sclerosis. The sample was blood. The V gene is TRBV29-1, the J gene TRBJ2-7; no reliable D call. This CDR3 reads CSVALQNKPNYEQYF. The CDR3 nucleotides read TGCAGCGTTGCCTTGCAGAATAAACCCAACTACGAGCAGTACTTC.